This paragraph covers one T cell receptor beta chain sequence. Germline-derived CDR1 and CDR2 are MNHEY and SVGEGT. Losses at the gene ends were 2 bases for V and 5 bases for J; bases not matched to a gene: 11. This CDR3 is 17 amino acids long. The data originate from a study of blood T cell repertoires in COVID-19. Overall study context: COVID-19 samples collected from the United States, Italy and Spain covered acute and convalescent phases.

As processed by the authors: From reference gene primer amplification, estimates of nucleated cell counts were derived. Some clones are missing from TCRdb's copy, which holds only in-frame ones; the method was immunoSEQ multiplex PCR. V, J and clone size were drawn from that table, and D and trimming were deduced from the DNA. The sample records fewer than 40,000 clones, over 80% being singletons. The clonotype was recovered from a human donor with active COVID-19. The donor label of this sample is uncertain. V is TRBV6-2 or TRBV6-3 and J is TRBJ2-2; 7 bases match TRBD1. Sequencing was carried out using peripheral blood. Here the CDR3 DNA reads TGTGCCAGCAGTTACGAGGGGGCGTTTGGAGTGACCGGGGAGCTGTTTTTT. Translation: CASSYEGAFGVTGELFF.